The next 16 T cell receptor beta chains were all read from a single sample in a study of shared clonotypes between healthy human individuals. Libraries were prepared by immunoSEQ multiplex PCR; TCRdb keeps only in-frame clonotypes and omits some of them. The sample includes millions of clones, under 95% of them seen just once. Positive CCR7 selection of CD45RO-negative cells yielded the naive CD8 cells, and terminally differentiated effector memory CD45RA+ cells were excluded. Sample: naive CD8+ T cells from PBMCs. These receptors were taken from a man aged 18 to 29 in good health. Some clones in this sample may be carry-over from other donors' samples.

This rearrangement joins TRBV2 to TRBJ1-4; D uncertain. The CDR3 is 18 residues long. V was trimmed by 0 bases and J by 0 bases, leaving 14 bases between them. Germline lookup yields CDR1 SNHLY and CDR2 FYNNEI. The CDR3 bases are TGTGCCAGCAGTGAAGCAACCGGGCCGAAAGCAACTAATGAAAAACTGTTTTTT. Encoded protein: CASSEATGPKATNEKLFF.

This sequence joins TRBV28 and TRBJ2-2; TRBD2 matches 12 bases. Germline loops: CDR1 MDHEN, CDR2 SYDVKM. With V trimmed by 4 bases and J by 7 bases, 10 bases remained unmatched. This CDR3 comprises 17 residues. The CDR3 loop is CASSSTSGRLFGGELFF. Written as DNA, the CDR3 is TGTGCCAGCAGTTCAACTAGCGGGAGGTTATTTGGCGGGGAGCTGTTTTTT.

This clone came up a few times. This sequence joins TRBV7-9 and TRBJ1-4; a weak D match, TRBD1 (5 bases). V lost 3 bases and J 5 bases, leaving 7 bases between the germline ends. Germline V lookup: CDR1 SEHNR, CDR2 FQNEAQ (reference sequence). CDR3 size: 13 residues. The CDR3 loop reads CASSFGGNEKLFF. As DNA, the CDR3 is TGTGCCAGCAGCTTTGGGGGAAATGAAAAACTGTTTTTT.

This clone was seen once. The rearrangement joins TRBV27 to TRBJ1-5; no definite D call. CDR1 is MNHEY, CDR2 SMNVEV, per germline (reference sequence). There are 13 residues in the CDR3. V lost 1 base and J 5 bases, leaving 6 bases between the germline ends. CDR3 amino acids: CASSLFVDQPQHF. CDR3 nucleotides: TGTGCCAGCAGTTTATTTGTGGATCAGCCCCAGCATTTT.

V and J are TRBV27 and TRBJ2-2; no clear D gene. Trimming took off 4 bases at V and 2 bases at J, with 11 bases between the two ends. The CDR3 covers 15 residues. Germline CDR1 reads MNHEY; CDR2 reads SMNVEV (reference sequence). CDR3 nucleotides: TGTGCCAGCAGTTCCCCAAGGCGTAACACCGGGGAGCTGTTTTTT. This translates into CASSSPRRNTGELFF.

The chain couples TRBV9 to TRBJ2-7; the D call may be TRBD1 or TRBD2 (5 bases each). The germline V gene encodes CDR1 SGDLS and CDR2 YYNGEE. CDR3 length: 15 amino acids. V dropped 0 bases and J dropped 1 base, with 11 bases sitting between them. The CDR3 region is CASSVGGENSYEQYF. CDR3 in DNA: TGTGCCAGCAGCGTAGGAGGGGAAAATTCCTACGAGCAGTACTTC.

In regard to this clone: The sample holds other DNA sequences that translate to the same CDR3. This chain links TRBV27 with TRBJ2-7; D possibly uses TRBD1 or TRBD2 (5 bases each). With 3 bases removed from V and 5 bases from J, the gap between germline ends came to 14 bases. This CDR3 region has 14 residues. CDR1 MNHEY and CDR2 SMNVEV come from the germline V gene (reference sequence). The CDR3 reads CASSFWQGADEQYF. The CDR3 DNA sequence: TGTGCCAGCAGTTTTTGGCAGGGAGCAGACGAGCAGTACTTC.

The V gene is TRBV7-2, the J gene TRBJ2-7, with D uncertain. The CDR3 runs to 13 residues. Germline assignment: CDR1 SGHTA and CDR2 FQGNSA. The ends were cut back, 4 bases at V and 12 bases at J, with 19 bases in the middle. The chain's CDR3 is CASSSITLGPLYF. The CDR3 DNA is TGTGCCAGCAGCTCCATTACTCTAGGGCCCCTGTACTTC. Drawing the rest from reference TRBV7-2 and TRBJ2-7, the complete variable domain is GAGVSQSPSNKVTEKGKDVELRCDPISGHTALYWYRQSLGQGLEFLIYFQGNSAPDKSGLPSDRFSAERTGGSVSTLTIQRTQQEDSAVYLCASSSITLGPLYFGPGTRLTVT.

The chain uses TRBV7-9 and TRBJ2-3; 7 bases are a match to TRBD2. CDR3 length: 16 amino acids. Germline V CDR1 and CDR2: SEHNR, FQNEAQ (reference sequence). The J segment lost 0 bases and the V segment lost 4 bases, leaving 7 bases of the junction unmatched. CDR3 sequence: CASSSSLADSTDTQYF. DNA of the CDR3: TGTGCCAGCAGCTCTTCGCTAGCGGACAGCACAGATACGCAGTATTTT.

The chain is built from TRBV20-1 and TRBJ2-2; 8 nucleotides agree with TRBD1. The CDR3 is made up of 11 amino acids. CDR1 is DFQATT, CDR2 SNEGSKA, per germline (reference sequence). CDR3 residues: CRTGATGELFF. CDR3 DNA: TGCAGGACAGGGGCCACCGGGGAGCTGTTTTTT.

This clone was observed once. The chain uses TRBV15 and TRBJ2-3; 9 nucleotides line up with TRBD2. Per germline, CDR1 LNHNV and CDR2 YYDKDF (reference sequence). Trimming removed 8 bases from V and 2 bases from J; junction bases left unmatched: 11. CDR3 size: 16 residues. CDR3 in DNA: TGTGCCACCCTCCCGAGACTAGCGGAACTCACAGATACGCAGTATTTT. It translates to CATLPRLAELTDTQYF.

The chain uses TRBV5-1 and TRBJ2-3; D not certain. Trimming cost V 1 base and J 2 bases, with 14 bases left between them. The CDR3 runs 16 residues. Germline CDR1 SGHRS, CDR2 YFSETQ. The CDR3 coding sequence is TGCGCCAGCAGCTTGAGCCTCGTGACCTACACAGATACGCAGTATTTT. It translates to CASSLSLVTYTDTQYF.

The V and J genes are TRBV5-1 and TRBJ2-7; no reliable D call. Germline values: CDR1 SGHRS, CDR2 YFSETQ. V dropped 0 bases and J dropped 9 bases, with 7 bases sitting between them. There are 11 residues in the CDR3. DNA of the CDR3: TGCGCCAGCAGCTTGGGCCTTGGGCAGTACTTC. This sequence encodes CASSLGLGQYF. The whole variable domain, remainder taken from reference TRBV5-1 and TRBJ2-7, is KAGVTQTPRYLIKTRGQQVTLSCSPISGHRSVSWYQQTPGQGLQFLFEYFSETQRNKGNFPGRFSGRQFSNSRSEMNVSTLELGDSALYLCASSLGLGQYFGPGTRLTVT.

This chain links TRBV27 with TRBJ2-1; 11 positions match TRBD1. The trim removed 7 bases at V and 6 bases at J, leaving 8 bases unmatched. The CDR3 extends over 15 amino acids. The germline gives CDR1 MNHEY, CDR2 SMNVEV (reference sequence). Here the CDR3 DNA reads TGTGCCAGCACCAGTCCCGGGACAGGGGGCAATGAGCAGTTCTTC. This codes for CASTSPGTGGNEQFF.

The chain recombines TRBV28 with TRBJ2-1; TRBD2 matches 7 bases. In germline, CDR1 is MDHEN, CDR2 SYDVKM. The V segment lost 2 bases and the J segment 4 bases; nucleotides outside the gene matches: 17. The CDR3 extends over 19 amino acids. The CDR3 coding sequence is TGTGCCAGCAGTTTAACCGGGGTAGGTGCTAGCGGAGCGTACAATGAGCAGTTCTTC. This sequence encodes CASSLTGVGASGAYNEQFF.

V and J are TRBV9 and TRBJ2-2; D not certain. CDR3 length equals 13 residues. Germline CDR1 reads SGDLS; CDR2 reads YYNGEE. The V end lost 4 bases, the J end lost 4 bases, and 8 bases lay between the germline ends. The CDR3, as DNA: TGTGCCAGCAGCCCCCTTGGCACCGGGGAGCTGTTTTTT. This gives the protein CASSPLGTGELFF.